This entry features one T cell receptor (beta chain) sequence. This sample is drawn from a study of cytomegalovirus exposure and HLA in healthy donors. Both 60 Vbeta primers and 13 Jbeta primers went into the PCR. Using immunoSEQ multiplex PCR, the repertoire was profiled, and TCRdb retains in-frame clones only, with some absent. The repertoire holds about 150,000 clones, with 65% to 85% as singletons. Germline values: CDR1 KGHSY, CDR2 FQNENV. The CDR3 is 15 amino acids. The specimen sequenced was PBMCs. The rearrangement joins TRBV16 to TRBJ2-7; D not resolved. This receptor was taken from a male donor in good health and CMV-seropositive. CDR3 DNA sequence: TGTGATACCGCCGAACTACGGTTGGCCTACTTCGAGCAGTACTTC. This sequence encodes CDTAELRLAYFEQYF.